The table lists the clone carrying this TCR beta chain with many counts. Its antigen is unidentified. The library was designed around alpha chains, so this beta chain is a stray read whose abundance carries little weight. Every TCR cDNA molecule bore a unique molecular identifier. A single record per CDR3 protein comes from TCRdb applying MiXCR to the 5' RACE reads. Among approximately 13,000 distinct CDR3 sequences, roughly 4.6% were seen once, and the ten largest hold less than 25%. Described time point: sample taken at primary tumor resection. The donor population consisted of approximately 68 patients with untreated, early-stage non-small cell lung cancer. The study sequenced unsorted whole RNA from tumor, nontumor lung or frozen PBMC. The data are from a study of spatial heterogeneity in lung cancer. Study overall: Sequences of the beta chain were consistently detected in greater numbers than alpha-chain sequences. Findings and limits, study-wide: Counts of expanded intratumoral alpha and beta TCRs tracked tumor mutation counts.

The CDR3 runs 12 residues. CDR1 and CDR2 (germline): SNHLY, FYNNEI. With 2 bases removed from V and 8 bases from J, the gap between germline ends came to 7 bases. This TCR was recovered from a male donor with early-stage non-small cell lung cancer. Sequencing was performed on lung tumor tissue, taken at surgery. The rearrangement joins TRBV2 to TRBJ2-1; D gene uncertain. The CDR3 DNA is TGTGCCAGCAGTGAAATGCGCGATGAGCAGTTCTTC. It yields the protein CASSEMRDEQFF.